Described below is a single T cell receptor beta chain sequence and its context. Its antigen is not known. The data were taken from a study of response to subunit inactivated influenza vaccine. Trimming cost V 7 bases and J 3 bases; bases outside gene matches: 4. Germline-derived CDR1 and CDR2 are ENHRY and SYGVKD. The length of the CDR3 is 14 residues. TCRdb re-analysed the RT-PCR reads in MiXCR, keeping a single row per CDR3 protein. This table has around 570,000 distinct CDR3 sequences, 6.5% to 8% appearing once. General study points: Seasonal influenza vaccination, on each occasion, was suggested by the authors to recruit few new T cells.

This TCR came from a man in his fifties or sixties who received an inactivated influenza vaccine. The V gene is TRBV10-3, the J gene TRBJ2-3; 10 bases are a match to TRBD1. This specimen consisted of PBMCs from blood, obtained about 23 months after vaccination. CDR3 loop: CAITGDRGTDTQYF. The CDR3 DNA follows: TGTGCCATCACTGGGGACAGGGGAACAGATACGCAGTATTTT.